The clone carrying this TCR beta chain was seen only a few times. The sample belongs to a study of T cells in Graves' hyperthyroidism and ophthalmopathy. There were TCR beta CDR3 regions amplified from RNA transcripts. HTBI primers were the set used in a first-round RT-PCR of the TCR CDR3. TCRdb re-called the multiplex PCR reads through MiXCR, storing one row per CDR3 protein. The table lists some 620,000 distinct CDR3 sequences, roughly 15% of them singletons, with less than 4.5% in the top ten. Germline assignment: CDR1 SQVTM and CDR2 ANQGSEA. V gave up 0 bases and J gave up 7 bases, with 13 bases separating them. The CDR3 covers 14 residues.

The genes are TRBV29-1 and TRBJ2-1; tentatively, D is TRBD2 (6 bases). The material sequenced was blood. The TCR comes from a woman under 40 with Graves' hyperthyroidism. The CDR3 DNA reads TGCAGCGTTGAAGATAGGGTGACTAGTAATGAGCAGTTCTTC. Its translation: CSVEDRVTSNEQFF.